The 18 T cell receptor beta chains given below trace back to one sample, sequenced in a study of blood T cell repertoires in COVID-19. Assay used: immunoSEQ multiplex PCR; TCRdb lists only in-frame clones, some missing. The sample has 250,000 to 300,000 clones, approximately 90% seen once; the top ten hold roughly 7%. Sequenced: peripheral blood. The source of these receptors is a woman aged 30 to 39 who had recovered from COVID-19.

This sequence joins TRBV27 and TRBJ1-2; 9 positions agree with TRBD1. CDR3 size: 18 residues. J was trimmed by 6 bases and V by 5 bases; bases with no gene match: 19. The germline gives CDR1 MNHEY, CDR2 SMNVEV (reference sequence). The CDR3 region has the DNA TGTGCCAGCAGTCCCTCCCCCGGGACAGGGATCTATTTTGATGGCTACACCTTC. It codes for CASSPSPGTGIYFDGYTF.

This clone occurred once. The chain uses TRBV12-3 or TRBV12-4 and TRBJ2-3; maybe TRBD2 (6 bases). Trimming took 3 bases from V and 8 from J, leaving 9 bases between them. CDR3 length: 12 residues. DNA of the CDR3: TGTGCCAGCAGTTTGGGGACTCTTACGCAGTATTTT. This gives the protein CASSLGTLTQYF.

This clone is a singleton in its sample. V is TRBV15 and J is TRBJ1-1, with 7 bases fitting TRBD1. The CDR3 sequence is 16 residues long. The germline gives CDR1 LNHNV, CDR2 YYDKDF (reference sequence). V trimming: 0 bases; J trimming: 1 base; junction bases outside the gene matches: 5. The CDR3 DNA is TGTGCCACCAGCAGAGATCCGACAGGGAGGAACACTGAAGCTTTCTTT. Protein: CATSRDPTGRNTEAFF.

CDR3 nucleotides: TGTGCCAGCAGCTTAGCCCAGGGGAGAGAGACCCAGTACTTC. It translates to CASSLAQGRETQYF. This rearrangement joins TRBV7-6 to TRBJ2-5, with D perhaps TRBD1 (6 bases). The CDR3 is 14 amino acids. Germline V CDR1 and CDR2: SGHVS, FNYEAQ. V was cut by 0 bases and J by 4 bases, with 9 bases left in between.

This chain uses TRBV19 with TRBJ1-3; weak D call: TRBD1 (5 bases). CDR1 LNHDA and CDR2 SQIVND come from the germline V gene (reference sequence). The CDR3 contains 14 residues. V lost 4 bases to trimming and J lost 9 bases, with 16 bases between them. The CDR3 region has the DNA TGTGCCAGTAGTAGGCTCGACAGAGGAGTCACCATATATTTT. Translated, it gives CASSRLDRGVTIYF.

The rearrangement links TRBV18 to TRBJ2-7, with 9 bases matching TRBD1. Germline V lookup: CDR1 KGHSH, CDR2 LQKENI. This CDR3 contains 16 residues. J lost 3 bases, V lost 1 base, and 7 bases had no gene match. As DNA, the CDR3 is TGTGCCAGCTCACCACGGACAGGGGACAGAAACTACGAGCAGTACTTC. Translation gives CASSPRTGDRNYEQYF.

The rearrangement uses TRBV28 and TRBJ1-1, with D unresolved. V was shortened by 2 bases and J by 5 bases, with 9 bases between the two germline ends. The CDR3 runs 13 residues. The germline CDR1 and CDR2 sequences are MDHEN and SYDVKM. For the CDR3, the DNA is TGTGCCAGCAGTTTAGCAGAATATACTGAAGCTTTCTTT. Protein: CASSLAEYTEAFF.

The chain couples TRBV7-8 to TRBJ2-7, with a tentative D call TRBD1 (5 bases). The CDR3 spans 15 residues. The V end lost 6 bases, the J end lost 5 bases, and 20 bases lay between the germline ends. Germline V lookup: CDR1 SGHVS, CDR2 FQNEAQ. CDR3 DNA: TGTGCCAGCAGACGTCAGGGTGGAACAACCAACGAGCAGTACTTC. As protein: CASRRQGGTTNEQYF.

The chain couples TRBV2 to TRBJ1-2; D unresolved. V lost 3 bases and J 8 bases, leaving 10 bases between the germline ends. The CDR3 covers 12 residues. Germline assignment: CDR1 SNHLY and CDR2 FYNNEI. The CDR3 protein is CASSDGGYGYTF. The CDR3 DNA follows: TGTGCCAGCAGTGACGGAGGATACGGCTACACCTTC.

DNA for the CDR3: TGTGCCAGCAACTTTGCAGGGGTAGGTGAGCAGTTCTTC. It translates to CASNFAGVGEQFF. The chain uses TRBV6-5 and TRBJ2-1, with TRBD1 as a possible D gene (6 bases). This CDR3 region has 13 residues. Germline CDR1 is MNHEY and CDR2 is SVGAGI. V was trimmed by 7 bases and J by 9 bases, leaving 16 bases between them.

The table lists this clone with a few counts. This sequence joins TRBV4-3 and TRBJ1-1; D is possibly TRBD1 (6 bases). V gave up 4 bases and J gave up 6 bases, with 24 bases separating them. Germline-derived CDR1 and CDR2 are LGHNA and YSLEER. This CDR3 has 17 residues. CDR3 loop: CASSLNPTGPLFSEAFF. The CDR3 nucleotides read TGCGCCAGCAGCCTAAACCCGACAGGACCCTTGTTCTCTGAAGCTTTCTTT.

This chain uses TRBV9 with TRBJ2-5; no clear D gene. The CDR3 is 15 residues long. Per germline, CDR1 SGDLS and CDR2 YYNGEE. The V and J ends lost 1 base and 5 bases respectively, with 15 bases between them. The CDR3 coding sequence is TGTGCCAGCAGCGTAATCCCCGGCGGCAGCGAGACCCAGTACTTC. Amino acid sequence: CASSVIPGGSETQYF.

The genes are TRBV4-1 and TRBJ1-2, with a possible D match to TRBD1 (5 bases). With 4 bases removed from V and 5 bases from J, the gap between germline ends came to 17 bases. The CDR3 totals 15 residues. Germline CDR1 is MGHRA and CDR2 is YSYEKL. DNA for the CDR3: TGCGCCAGCAGCCCTTCTTATAGAGGGACTTATGGCTACACCTTC. It specifies CASSPSYRGTYGYTF.

This clone has a single count. This chain uses TRBV14 with TRBJ1-3; D unclear. The CDR3 runs 17 residues. CDR1 and CDR2 from the germline V gene are SGHDN and FVKESK. The V end lost 0 bases, the J end lost 0 bases, and 12 bases lay between the germline ends. As DNA, the CDR3 is TGTGCCAGCAGCCAAGATGTCAGGCCGAGCTCTGGAAACACCATATATTTT. It yields the protein CASSQDVRPSSGNTIYF.

CDR3 in DNA: TGTGCCAGCTCAAAGGCTCAGGAATCCCCAGGGGGCTACACCTTC. The encoded protein is CASSKAQESPGGYTF. The J gene is TRBJ1-2, the V gene TRBV18; D is perhaps TRBD1 (5 bases). Trimming removed 5 bases at V and 8 bases at J, with 21 bases between. Looked up from germline, CDR1 is KGHSH and CDR2 is LQKENI. This CDR3 spans 15 amino acids.

This clone came up once. The V and J genes are TRBV2 and TRBJ2-2; 9 bases fit TRBD1. CDR3 length: 16 amino acids. The germline V gene has CDR1 SNHLY and CDR2 FYNNEI. V lost 6 bases to trimming and J lost 4 bases; unmatched junction nucleotides: 9. The CDR3 sequence: CASRTTGGSSTGELFF. The CDR3 DNA sequence: TGTGCCAGCAGGACTACAGGGGGCAGTAGCACCGGGGAGCTGTTTTTT.

The chain links TRBV4-3 to TRBJ2-6; TRBD2 is a possible D gene (6 bases). Trimming shortened V by 0 bases and J by 0 bases, and 15 bases separated the two germline ends. CDR3 size: 19 residues. Per germline, CDR1 LGHNA and CDR2 YSLEER. For the CDR3, the DNA is TGCGCCAGCAGCCAAGATACGGGGACTTATAGCTCTGGGGCCAACGTCCTGACTTTC. Its protein is CASSQDTGTYSSGANVLTF.

The chain joins TRBV12-3 or TRBV12-4 to TRBJ2-5; TRBD1 aligns across 7 bases. The V gene end was trimmed by 6 bases and the J gene end by 5 bases; junction bases not matched to a gene: 6. This CDR3 spans 13 amino acids. This CDR3 reads CASRIGQVETQYF. Written as DNA, the CDR3 is TGTGCCAGCAGGATAGGACAGGTGGAGACCCAGTACTTC.